This TCR beta chain is from a study of T cells after yellow fever vaccination (dated by TCRdb to between 2018 and 2020). For the study in its entirety: The SMART-Seq v4 Ultra Low Input RNA kit was used to prepare libraries from fractions with low cell numbers. Bulk TCR alpha and beta repertoires were sequenced longitudinally to track T-cell clones before and after primary and booster YFV17D yellow fever vaccination. Two healthy male donors, one aged 18 to 30 and one aged 30 to 40 years, made up the cohort. Blood samples were taken at several timepoints before and after primary and secondary immunization, and bulk PBMC replicates and cell subsets were isolated.

Reads for this sample came from an Illumina NovaSeq 6000. TCR cDNA was synthesized by 5'RACE template switching, which introduced a universal primer site and unique molecular identifiers. Priming of cDNA synthesis was performed from both the TCR alpha and TCR beta constant segments. Library amplification used two PCR steps, and the second PCR step added sample barcodes and sequencing adapters. Sequencing of the libraries was done on either Illumina HiSeq 2500 (2x100 bp) or NovaSeq (2x150 bp). In the source study's methods: MIGEC was used to demultiplex reads and collapse the reads into UMI consensus sequences, and MiXCR was used for V(D)J alignment. Vaccine-responding clonotypes were identified with edgeR using replicate PBMC samples, with FDR below 0.01 and a log2 fold change above 5 up to day 15 being required. Bulk clonotypes were assigned CD4 or CD8 identity according to which sequenced CD4 or CD8 repertoire held them at higher abundance. TCRdb took the public reads, trimmed them with fastp at Q25, ran MiXCR for clone calling and kept in-frame beta chains. Entries are consolidated by CDR3 protein sequence, retaining the most common genes and DNA. The V and J calls and clone size come from TCRdb's table, not from the authors' own analysis. This sample gives 250,000 to 300,000 distinct CDR3 sequences in total; roughly 4.8% of them show up just once. The ten largest clones take up approximately 3.5% of the sample.

Trimming removed 6 bases from V and 0 bases from J, leaving 24 bases between the germline ends. According to the germline V gene, CDR1 reads LGHNT and CDR2 reads FRNRAP. The CDR3, cysteine through phenylalanine, is 20 amino acids long. Only the CDR3 DNA stays, 60 bases, in frame from base 1. The paper as a whole reports these results and caveats: Computational filtering was required because FACS-sorted repertoires could contain abundant contaminating clonotypes from the bulk population. A small fraction of clonotypes showed up in both the CD4 and CD8 compartments, probably as a result of convergent recombination. Compared with the primary T-cell response, the secondary T-cell response was faster but weaker, reaching its peak on day 5 rather than on day 15. After the booster, most of the clones that had expanded following primary vaccination were detected again (approximately 95% of CD4 and 80% to 90% of CD8), which suggests that memory was broadly maintained. The study included only a couple of donors, which limits how far the findings can be generalized.

Remarks on this clonotype: This clone's antigen is unknown. Base quality data are lacking; no much larger clone is found one base away.

What the treatment or condition label conveys for this sample: live attenuated yellow fever vaccine strain. PBMCs were isolated from peripheral blood using a standard Ficoll-Paque protocol. Dynabeads CD4 and CD8 positive selection kits were used to isolate the CD4 and CD8 T-cell fractions. RNA was extracted with TriZol from bulk PBMCs, CD4 and CD8 fractions, and dextramer-positive and dextramer-negative fractions. The source of this sequence is a man aged 18 to 30 who received the YFV17D yellow fever vaccine. This chain joins TRBV12-5 to TRBJ2-6, and possibly TRBD2, on 5 matching bases. The sequences come from CD4+ T cells sorted from PBMCs, collected on the day of the yellow fever booster vaccination. At the DNA level, the sequence is TGTGCTAGTGGATGGCGGGTCCACGATCTAACTAGCTCTGGGGCCAACGTCCTGACTTTC. Its product reads: CASGWRVHDLTSSGANVLTF.